This T cell receptor beta chain was found in a study of blood T cell repertoires in COVID-19. The CDR3 consists of 17 residues. The germline gives CDR1 SGDLS, CDR2 YYNGEE. Between the trimmed V and J ends, which lost 7 bases and 5 bases, there was a span of 27 bases. In the source study's methods: Amplification of reference gene primers provided the estimated nucleated cell counts. Here immunoSEQ multiplex PCR was the method, and the copy in TCRdb shows in-frame clones only, minus some. The DNA gave D and trimming, while V, J and clone size come from that table. This table holds around 200,000 clones, about 85% found once.

The rearrangement uses TRBV9 and TRBJ1-1, with D perhaps matching TRBD1 (5 bases). The receptor was isolated from a woman of 80 years or more with acute or convalescent COVID-19. The sequenced material came from peripheral blood. The DNA of the CDR3 is TGTGCCAGCTCCCCCCGGGGGGAAGATATCCGGTCTACTGAAGCTTTCTTT. Translated, it gives CASSPRGEDIRSTEAFF.